The TCR beta chain described here comes from a study of T cells in women clearing cervical HPV infection. Study-level findings and limits: Controls had more TRBV6-7 (0.16%) than cases (roughly 0.11%). CIN3+ cases had significantly higher TCR repertoire richness than controls, but evenness did not differ.

Comment on this clone: No antigen is known for it. The read is 3 residues too short to cover the CDR3 end, so that end is filled in from the germline J gene.

All donors had a single incident cervical HPV16 infection, not prevalent. The protocol was immunoSEQ multiplex PCR, while the TCRdb copy is restricted to in-frame clones and leaves out a portion. Its table records fewer than 40,000 clones. Trimming shortened V by 7 bases and J by 1 base, and 25 bases separated the two germline ends. Germline V gene data show CDR1 as SNHLY and CDR2 as FYNNEI. This CDR3 region has 18 residues. The TCR comes from a woman between 18 and 70 years old with a cervical HPV16 infection that either progressed to CIN3+ or cleared (not recorded which). This chain uses TRBV2 with TRBJ1-1; D is perhaps TRBD1 (5 bases). Sequences were obtained from blood buffy coat. This CDR3 reads CASTDHQGFRVGNTEAFF. The CDR3 bases that were read are TGTGCCAGCACAGACCACCAGGGATTTAGGGTGGGGAACACTGAA.